This entry lists 25 T cell receptor beta chains sequenced from one sample in a study of cytomegalovirus exposure and HLA in healthy donors. Produced via immunoSEQ multiplex PCR; TCRdb's table is partial and in-frame only. The sample includes some 260,000 clones, more than 75% of them seen just once. The sequenced sample consisted of PBMCs. The receptors come from a man between 18 and 35 years old in good health and CMV-seropositive.

As for this clone: The junction does not match germline at one end; this may be a read error. This chain uses TRBV10-2 with TRBJ1-4; 8 bases fit TRBD1. The CDR3 is 12 residues long. CDR1 WSHSY and CDR2 SAAADI come from the germline V gene. The CDR3 loop is CASSESGDRLVF. The DNA of the CDR3 is TGCGCCAGCAGTGAGTCTGGGGACAGGCTAGTTTTT.

This rearrangement joins TRBV5-1 to TRBJ2-1, with 12 nucleotides matching TRBD2. V trimming: 3 bases; J trimming: 7 bases; junction bases outside the gene matches: 2. The germline CDR1 and CDR2 sequences are SGHRS and YFSETQ. The CDR3 totals 14 residues. Written as DNA, the CDR3 is TGCGCCAGCAGCTCCGGGACTAGCGGGAATGAGCAGTTCTTC. This translates into CASSSGTSGNEQFF.

This clone has more than one count but fewer than ten. The V call is TRBV2, the J call TRBJ1-4, with 9 bases identical to TRBD1. J was trimmed by 7 bases and V by 6 bases; bases with no gene match: 9. Germline values: CDR1 SNHLY, CDR2 FYNNEI. The CDR3 covers 15 residues. The CDR3 sequence: CASSGQGWSIEKLFF. The CDR3 nucleotides read TGTGCCAGCAGCGGACAGGGGTGGTCGATTGAAAAACTGTTTTTT.

The DNA of the CDR3 is TGTGCCAGCAGTTTGATAGCTGGGAGGGAGACCCAGTACTTC. Translated: CASSLIAGRETQYF. This rearrangement joins TRBV27 to TRBJ2-5; possibly TRBD2 for D (6 bases). V was trimmed by 3 bases and J by 5 bases, leaving 13 bases between them. Germline CDR1 MNHEY, CDR2 SMNVEV (reference sequence). The CDR3 has 14 amino acids.

The chain carries TRBV30 and TRBJ2-3, with no clear D. The CDR3 loop spans 13 amino acids. Germline V gene sequence: CDR1 GTSNPN, CDR2 SVGIG (reference sequence). The V and J ends lost 2 bases and 10 bases respectively, with 16 bases between them. CDR3 sequence: CAWSLTSTPSQYF. For the CDR3, the DNA is TGTGCCTGGAGTTTGACGAGCACACCATCGCAGTATTTT.

CDR3: CASSLDAPTGGEKLFF. In nucleotides, the CDR3 is TGTGCCAGCAGCTTAGATGCGCCCACGGGGGGAGAAAAACTGTTTTTT. The chain recombines TRBV7-6 with TRBJ1-4; D possibly corresponds to TRBD1 (5 bases). CDR1 is SGHVS and CDR2 is FNYEAQ in the germline V gene. Trimming pared 1 base from V and 8 bases from J, leaving 17 bases between. The CDR3 is 16 residues long. Combining the CDR3 with reference TRBV7-6 and TRBJ1-4 gives the whole variable domain GAGVSQSPRYKVTKRGQDVALRCDPISGHVSLYWYRQALGQGPEFLTYFNYEAQQDKSGLPNDRFSAERPEGSISTLTIQRTEQRDSAMYRCASSLDAPTGGEKLFFGSGTQLSVL.

This chain uses TRBV2 with TRBJ1-1; D gene uncertain. V lost 0 bases, J lost 12 bases, and 8 bases lay in between. Germline CDR1 is SNHLY and CDR2 is FYNNEI. This CDR3 is built from 11 residues. The CDR3 sequence: CASSEAGGTFF. As DNA, the CDR3 is TGTGCCAGCAGTGAAGCGGGCGGTACTTTCTTT.

The rearrangement uses TRBV27 and TRBJ1-1; D is ambiguous. V lost 4 bases and J 5 bases, leaving 14 bases between the germline ends. CDR3 length equals 14 residues. CDR1 is MNHEY, CDR2 SMNVEV, per germline (reference sequence). The CDR3 DNA reads as TGTGCCAGCAGTTCTCCTGGTCTTTTAACTGAAGCTTTCTTT. Encoded protein: CASSSPGLLTEAFF.

The V gene is TRBV19, the J gene TRBJ1-1; D is possibly TRBD1 (5 bases). Trimming removed 6 bases from V and 0 bases from J, with 17 bases in between. CDR1 and CDR2 from the germline V gene are LNHDA and SQIVND (reference sequence). This CDR3 is 16 amino acids long. Here the CDR3 reads CASRYHGAALNTEAFF. CDR3 sequence (DNA): TGTGCCAGTAGATACCACGGGGCCGCGTTGAACACTGAAGCTTTCTTT.

This chain uses TRBV7-9 with TRBJ1-1; TRBD1 matches at 9 bases. The CDR3 is 14 residues long. The junction had 7 bases not matched to a gene; V was cut back by 6 bases and J by 5 bases. Germline CDR1 reads SEHNR; CDR2 reads FQNEAQ (reference sequence). The CDR3 sequence is CASRSTGGGTEAFF. CDR3 bases: TGTGCCAGCAGGTCGACAGGGGGAGGAACTGAAGCTTTCTTT.

The gene calls are TRBV16 and TRBJ2-7, with TRBD1 matching 8 bases. Germline-derived CDR1 and CDR2 are KGHSY and FQNENV. The CDR3 is made up of 15 amino acids. V lost 4 bases and J lost 2; bases outside the gene matches: 7. CDR3 sequence (DNA): TGTGCCAGCAGCCCTCAGGGGGCGGGCCCCTACGAGCAGTACTTC. It translates to CASSPQGAGPYEQYF.

The genes are TRBV4-3 and TRBJ2-3; a possible D gene is TRBD1 (5 bases). V dropped 0 bases and J dropped 4 bases, with 8 bases sitting between them. Germline V gives CDR1 LGHNA, CDR2 YSLEER. The CDR3 runs 14 residues. The CDR3 loop is CASSQDWGSDTQYF. CDR3 bases: TGCGCCAGCAGCCAAGATTGGGGCTCAGATACGCAGTATTTT.

The CDR3 sequence is CASRRDYTDTQYF. CDR3 nucleotides: TGCGCCAGCCGCCGGGATTACACAGATACGCAGTATTTT. The chain is built from TRBV5-1 and TRBJ2-3; perhaps TRBD2 as D (5 bases). This CDR3 comprises 13 residues. The germline V gene encodes CDR1 SGHRS and CDR2 YFSETQ. V was cut by 7 bases and J by 2 bases, with 11 bases left in between. Using reference TRBV5-1 and TRBJ2-3 for the parts outside the CDR3, the full variable domain is KAGVTQTPRYLIKTRGQQVTLSCSPISGHRSVSWYQQTPGQGLQFLFEYFSETQRNKGNFPGRFSGRQFSNSRSEMNVSTLELGDSALYLCASRRDYTDTQYFGPGTRLTVL.

This clone is a singleton in its sample. The V call is TRBV11-2, the J call TRBJ1-1; D unclear. The CDR3 covers 14 residues. Germline V gives CDR1 SGHAT, CDR2 FQNNGV. With 0 bases removed from V and 5 bases from J, the gap between germline ends came to 10 bases. CDR3 protein: CASSLDPGRTEAFF. The CDR3 nucleotides read TGTGCCAGCAGCTTAGACCCCGGGCGAACTGAAGCTTTCTTT.

The chain recombines TRBV28 with TRBJ2-7, with TRBD2 identical over 10 bases. CDR1 is MDHEN, CDR2 SYDVKM, per germline. V gave up 6 bases and J gave up 2 bases; unmatched junction bases: 10. The CDR3 length is 16 residues. Here the CDR3 DNA reads TGTGCCAGCAGCAAAGGGTTACTAGCGGGACCCTACGAGCAGTACTTC. Its translation: CASSKGLLAGPYEQYF.

V usage is TRBV6-1 and J usage is TRBJ1-1, with D hard to call. CDR1 is MNHNS, CDR2 SASEGT, per germline. The CDR3 runs 13 residues. V was shortened by 5 bases and J by 2 bases, with 9 bases between the two germline ends. CDR3 nucleotides: TGTGCCAGCAGTAGTACACCCAACACTGAAGCTTTCTTT. Translation gives CASSSTPNTEAFF.

The rearrangement uses TRBV7-9 and TRBJ2-7; D is possibly TRBD1 or TRBD2 (6 bases each). V lost 5 bases, J lost 4 bases, and 9 bases lay in between. The CDR3 has 12 amino acids. The germline V gene has CDR1 SEHNR and CDR2 FQNEAQ (reference sequence). In DNA, the CDR3 is TGTGCCAGCAGCAAGGGGGGTTACGAGCAGTACTTC. Amino acid sequence: CASSKGGYEQYF.

The chain is built from TRBV2 and TRBJ1-2, with 7 bases that match TRBD1. This CDR3 region has 16 residues. Germline-derived CDR1 and CDR2 are SNHLY and FYNNEI. With 6 bases clipped from V and 8 bases from J, the junction kept 18 bases outside the gene matches. The CDR3 loop is CASSEPGQISPGGYTF. The CDR3 DNA follows: TGTGCCAGCAGCGAACCGGGACAGATTTCCCCTGGAGGCTACACCTTC.

In DNA form, the CDR3 reads TGTGCCTGGATATCTGGTCCCTACGAGCAGTACTTC. Amino acid sequence: CAWISGPYEQYF. V usage is TRBV30 and J usage is TRBJ2-7; D call uncertain. Germline V gene lookup returns CDR1 GTSNPN and CDR2 SVGIG (reference sequence). This CDR3 has 12 residues. With 4 bases removed from V and 2 bases from J, the gap between germline ends came to 9 bases.

V is TRBV30 and J is TRBJ2-7; D ambiguous. From germline, CDR1 is GTSNPN and CDR2 SVGIG (reference sequence). CDR3 size: 13 residues. V was cut by 4 bases and J by 3 bases, with 13 bases left in between. DNA for the CDR3: TGTGCCTGGAACCTGGCGGCACGCTACGAGCAGTACTTC. Translation gives CAWNLAARYEQYF.

The J gene is TRBJ2-1, the V gene TRBV5-6; 7 bases are shared with TRBD2. The CDR3 consists of 11 residues. The J segment lost 14 bases and the V segment lost 1 base, leaving 3 bases of the junction unmatched. Germline loops: CDR1 SGHDT, CDR2 YYEEEE. CDR3 amino acids: CASSLLGREFF. In DNA form, the CDR3 reads TGTGCCAGCAGCTTGCTAGGGAGGGAGTTCTTC.

A word on this clone: In the same sample, other DNA sequences code for this CDR3. The rearrangement joins TRBV2 to TRBJ2-7; D perhaps matches TRBD1 (7 bases). The CDR3 totals 11 residues. The V and J ends lost 8 bases and 6 bases respectively, with 11 bases between them. CDR1 and CDR2 from the germline V gene are SNHLY and FYNNEI. CDR3 sequence (DNA): TGTGCCAGCCTCAGGGGGGTCGAGCAGTACTTC. Translated: CASLRGVEQYF.

The V call is TRBV7-2, the J call TRBJ1-2, with a tentative D call TRBD1 (5 bases). The CDR3 has 15 residues. V lost 7 bases to trimming and J lost 4 bases, with 19 bases between them. The V gene's germline CDR1 is SGHTA and CDR2 FQGNSA. Here the CDR3 DNA reads TGTGCCAGCACCATAGTTGGCAGGGAGATCTATGGCTACACCTTC. This sequence encodes CASTIVGREIYGYTF.

The chain has TRBV30 and TRBJ2-3; 9 nucleotides match TRBD2. The ends lost 0 bases at V and 1 base at J; junction bases unmatched: 2. Germline loops: CDR1 GTSNPN, CDR2 SVGIG (reference sequence). CDR3 size: 15 residues. CDR3 nucleotide sequence: TGTGCCTGGAGTGTTAGACTAGCGGGCACAGATACGCAGTATTTT. Translating it yields CAWSVRLAGTDTQYF. Filled out from reference TRBV30 and TRBJ2-3, the complete variable domain reads SQTIHQWPATLVQPVGSPLSLECTVEGTSNPNLYWYRQAAGRGLQLLFYSVGIGQISSEVPQNLSASRPQDRQFILSSKKLLLSDSGFYLCAWSVRLAGTDTQYFGPGTRLTVL.

The chain employs TRBV2 and TRBJ2-7; maybe TRBD1 (7 bases). The germline V and J ends were trimmed by 3 bases and 0 bases, with 12 bases remaining between them. The germline V gene has CDR1 SNHLY and CDR2 FYNNEI. This CDR3 region has 15 residues. CDR3 DNA sequence: TGTGCCAGCAGTGAGCAGGGGGGTGGCTCCTACGAGCAGTACTTC. Translated: CASSEQGGGSYEQYF. The complete variable domain, with remaining parts taken from reference TRBV2 and TRBJ2-7, reads EPEVTQTPSHQVTQMGQEVILRCVPISNHLYFYWYRQILGQKVEFLVSFYNNEISEKSEIFDDQFSVERPDGSNFTLKIRSTKLEDSAMYFCASSEQGGGSYEQYFGPGTRLTVT.